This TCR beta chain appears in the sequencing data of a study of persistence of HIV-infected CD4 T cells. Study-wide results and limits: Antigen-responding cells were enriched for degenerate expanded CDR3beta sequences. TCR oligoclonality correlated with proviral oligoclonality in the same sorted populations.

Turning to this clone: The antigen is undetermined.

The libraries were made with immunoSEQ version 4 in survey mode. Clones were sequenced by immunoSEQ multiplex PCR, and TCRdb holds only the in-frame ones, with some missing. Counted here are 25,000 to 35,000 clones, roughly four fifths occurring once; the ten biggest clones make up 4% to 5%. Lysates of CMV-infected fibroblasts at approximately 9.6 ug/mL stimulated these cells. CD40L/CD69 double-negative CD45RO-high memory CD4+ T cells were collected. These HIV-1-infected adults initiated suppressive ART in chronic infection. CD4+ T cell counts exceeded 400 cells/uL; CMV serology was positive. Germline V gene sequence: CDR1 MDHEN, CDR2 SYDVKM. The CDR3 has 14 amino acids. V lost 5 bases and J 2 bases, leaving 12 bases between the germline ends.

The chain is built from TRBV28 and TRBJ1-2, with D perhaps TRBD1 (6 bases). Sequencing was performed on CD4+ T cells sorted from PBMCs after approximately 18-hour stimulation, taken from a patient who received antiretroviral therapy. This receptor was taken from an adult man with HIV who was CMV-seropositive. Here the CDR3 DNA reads TGTGCCAGCAGTCAGAACAGGGCCAACTATGGCTACACCTTC. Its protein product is CASSQNRANYGYTF.